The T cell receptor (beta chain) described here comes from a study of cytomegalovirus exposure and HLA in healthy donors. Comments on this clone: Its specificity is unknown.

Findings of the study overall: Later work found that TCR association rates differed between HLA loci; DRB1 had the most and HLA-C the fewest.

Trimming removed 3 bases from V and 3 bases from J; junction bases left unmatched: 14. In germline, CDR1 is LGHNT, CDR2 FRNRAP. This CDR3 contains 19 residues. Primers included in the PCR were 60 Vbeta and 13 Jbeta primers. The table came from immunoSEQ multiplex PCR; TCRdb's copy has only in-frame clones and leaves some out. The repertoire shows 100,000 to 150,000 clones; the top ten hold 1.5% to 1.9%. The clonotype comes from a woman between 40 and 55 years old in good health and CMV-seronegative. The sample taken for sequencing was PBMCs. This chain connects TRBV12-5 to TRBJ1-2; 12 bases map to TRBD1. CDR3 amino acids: CASGLALGTGGDRDYGYTF. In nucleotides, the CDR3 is TGTGCTAGTGGTTTAGCCTTGGGGACAGGGGGCGATAGGGACTATGGCTACACCTTC.